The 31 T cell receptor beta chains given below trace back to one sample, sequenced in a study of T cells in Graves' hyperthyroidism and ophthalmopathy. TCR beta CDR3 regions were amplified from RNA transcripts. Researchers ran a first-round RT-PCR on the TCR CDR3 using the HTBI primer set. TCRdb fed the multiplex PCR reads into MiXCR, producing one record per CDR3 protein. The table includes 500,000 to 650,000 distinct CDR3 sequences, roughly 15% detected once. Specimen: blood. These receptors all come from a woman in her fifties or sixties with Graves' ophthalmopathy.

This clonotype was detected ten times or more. CDR3 nucleotides: TGTGCCAGCAGCTCCTCCGGGACTAGCGGCGAGACCCAGTACTTC. It codes for CASSSSGTSGETQYF. V usage is TRBV7-3 and J usage is TRBJ2-5; 11 bases are a match to TRBD2. This CDR3 is built from 15 residues. Trimming removed 4 bases from V and 5 bases from J; junction bases left unmatched: 6. Looked up from germline, CDR1 is SGHTA and CDR2 is FQGTGA.

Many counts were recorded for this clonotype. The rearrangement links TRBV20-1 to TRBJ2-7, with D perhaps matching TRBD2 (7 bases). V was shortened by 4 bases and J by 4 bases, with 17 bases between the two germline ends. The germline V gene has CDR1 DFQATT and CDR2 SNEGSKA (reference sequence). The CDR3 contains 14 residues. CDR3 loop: CSAKDRRGRYEQYF. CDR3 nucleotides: TGCAGTGCTAAAGATCGGCGGGGGCGGTACGAGCAGTACTTC.

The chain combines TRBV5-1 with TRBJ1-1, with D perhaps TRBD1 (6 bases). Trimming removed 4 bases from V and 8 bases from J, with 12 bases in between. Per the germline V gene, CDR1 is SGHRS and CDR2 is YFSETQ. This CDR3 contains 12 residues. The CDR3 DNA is TGCGCCAGCAGCCCGGGACAAACCGAAGCTTTCTTT. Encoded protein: CASSPGQTEAFF.

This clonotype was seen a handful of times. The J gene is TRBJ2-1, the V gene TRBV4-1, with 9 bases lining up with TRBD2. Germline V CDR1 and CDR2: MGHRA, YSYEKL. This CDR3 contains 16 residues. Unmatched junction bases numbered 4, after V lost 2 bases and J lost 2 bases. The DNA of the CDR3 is TGCGCCAGCAGCCAAAGGGCTAGCGGGACCTACAATGAGCAGTTCTTC. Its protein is CASSQRASGTYNEQFF.

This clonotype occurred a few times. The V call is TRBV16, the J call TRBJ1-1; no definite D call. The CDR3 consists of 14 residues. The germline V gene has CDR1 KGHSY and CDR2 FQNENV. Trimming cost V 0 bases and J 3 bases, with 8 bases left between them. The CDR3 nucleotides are TGTGCCAGCAGCCAATCGAGCGCAGACACTGAAGCTTTCTTT. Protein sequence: CASSQSSADTEAFF.

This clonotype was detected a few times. CDR3 sequence: CASSSGTTSGNTIYF. The CDR3 DNA is TGTGCCAGCAGTTCCGGGACAACCTCTGGAAACACCATATATTTT. The V and J genes are TRBV7-6 and TRBJ1-3; D possibly corresponds to TRBD1 (6 bases). Germline V lookup: CDR1 SGHVS, CDR2 FNYEAQ. The CDR3 sequence is 15 residues long. The V end was cut by 6 bases, the J end by 0 bases, with 12 bases between.

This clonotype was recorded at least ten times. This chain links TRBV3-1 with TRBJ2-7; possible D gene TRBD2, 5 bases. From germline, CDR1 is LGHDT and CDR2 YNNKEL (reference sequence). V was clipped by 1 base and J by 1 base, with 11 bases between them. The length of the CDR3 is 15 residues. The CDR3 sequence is CASSQASGASYEQYF. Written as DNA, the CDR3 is TGTGCCAGCAGCCAAGCGAGCGGAGCATCCTACGAGCAGTACTTC.

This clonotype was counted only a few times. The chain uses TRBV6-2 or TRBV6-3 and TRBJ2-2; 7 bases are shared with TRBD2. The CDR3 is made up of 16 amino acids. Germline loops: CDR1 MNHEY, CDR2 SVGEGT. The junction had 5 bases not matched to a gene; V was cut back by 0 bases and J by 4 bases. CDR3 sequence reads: CASSYSGGSGTGELFF. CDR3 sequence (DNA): TGTGCCAGCAGTTACTCGGGCGGGAGTGGCACCGGGGAGCTGTTTTTT.

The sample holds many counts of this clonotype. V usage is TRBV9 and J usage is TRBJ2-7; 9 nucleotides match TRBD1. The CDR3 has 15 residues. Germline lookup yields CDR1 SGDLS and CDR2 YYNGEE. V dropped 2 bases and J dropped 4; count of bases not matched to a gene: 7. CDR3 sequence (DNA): TGTGCCAGCAGCGTTACAGGGGGCTACAGTTACGAGCAGTACTTC. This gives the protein CASSVTGGYSYEQYF.

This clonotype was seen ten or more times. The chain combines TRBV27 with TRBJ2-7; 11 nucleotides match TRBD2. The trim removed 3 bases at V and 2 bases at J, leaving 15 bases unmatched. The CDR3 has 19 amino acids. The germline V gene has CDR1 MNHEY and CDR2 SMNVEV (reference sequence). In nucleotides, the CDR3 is TGTGCCAGCAGTTTCTCCGGGACTAGCGGTCTTAAAACCCCCTACGAGCAGTACTTC. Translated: CASSFSGTSGLKTPYEQYF.

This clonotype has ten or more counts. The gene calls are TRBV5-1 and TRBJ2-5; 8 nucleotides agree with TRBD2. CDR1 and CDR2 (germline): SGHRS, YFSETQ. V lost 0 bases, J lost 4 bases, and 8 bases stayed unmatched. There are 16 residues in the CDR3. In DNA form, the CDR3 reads TGCGCCAGCAGCTTGGCAACGGGAGGGCCGTCAGAGACCCAGTACTTC. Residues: CASSLATGGPSETQYF.

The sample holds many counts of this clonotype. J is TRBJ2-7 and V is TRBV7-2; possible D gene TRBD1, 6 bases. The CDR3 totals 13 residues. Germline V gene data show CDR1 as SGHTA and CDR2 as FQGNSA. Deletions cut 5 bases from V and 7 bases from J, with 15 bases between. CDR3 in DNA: TGTGCCAGCAGCGGACACGAAGGGGGAGAGCAGTACTTC. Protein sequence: CASSGHEGGEQYF.

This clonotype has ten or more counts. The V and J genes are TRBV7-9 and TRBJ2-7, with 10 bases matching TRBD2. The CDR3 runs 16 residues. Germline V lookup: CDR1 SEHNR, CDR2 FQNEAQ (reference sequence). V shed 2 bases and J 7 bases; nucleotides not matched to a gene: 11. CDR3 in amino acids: CASSLSLPSGSGEQYF. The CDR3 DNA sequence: TGTGCCAGCAGCTTAAGTCTCCCTAGCGGGAGTGGGGAGCAGTACTTC.

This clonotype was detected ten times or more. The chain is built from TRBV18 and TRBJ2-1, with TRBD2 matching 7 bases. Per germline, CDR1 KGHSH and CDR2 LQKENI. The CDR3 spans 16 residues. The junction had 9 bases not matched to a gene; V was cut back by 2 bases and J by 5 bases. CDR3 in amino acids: CASSPALLAGDNEQFF. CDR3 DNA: TGTGCCAGCTCACCAGCTCTCCTGGCGGGGGACAATGAGCAGTTCTTC.

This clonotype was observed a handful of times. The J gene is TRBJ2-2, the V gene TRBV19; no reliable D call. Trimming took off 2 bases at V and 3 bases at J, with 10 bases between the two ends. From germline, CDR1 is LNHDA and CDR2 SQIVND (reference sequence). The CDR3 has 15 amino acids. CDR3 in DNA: TGTGCCAGTAGTATACGGCCCACTTACACCGGGGAGCTGTTTTTT. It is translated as CASSIRPTYTGELFF. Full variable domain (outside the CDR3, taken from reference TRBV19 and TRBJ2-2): DGGITQSPKYLFRKEGQNVTLSCEQNLNHDAMYWYRQDPGQGLRLIYYSQIVNDFQKGDIAEGYSVSREKKESFPLTVTSAQKNPTAFYLCASSIRPTYTGELFFGEGSRLTVL.

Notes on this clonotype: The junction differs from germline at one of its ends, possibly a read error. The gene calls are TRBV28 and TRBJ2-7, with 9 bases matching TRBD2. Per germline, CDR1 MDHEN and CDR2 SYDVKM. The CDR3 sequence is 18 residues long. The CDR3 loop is CASTLPSWEGGRAGELYF. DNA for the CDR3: TGTGCCAGCACCCTCCCATCTTGGGAGGGCGGGAGGGCCGGGGAGCTGTACTTC. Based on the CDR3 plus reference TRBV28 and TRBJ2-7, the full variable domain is DVKVTQSSRYLVKRTGEKVFLECVQDMDHENMFWYRQDPGLGLRLIYFSYDVKMKEKGDIPEGYSVSREKKERFSLILESASTNQTSMYLCASTLPSWEGGRAGELYFGPGTRLTVT.

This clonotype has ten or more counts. The CDR3 DNA reads as TGTGCCAGCAGTTTACAGGGACAGAGGGCCAAAAACATTCAGTACTTC. Translation: CASSLQGQRAKNIQYF. The genes are TRBV12-3 or TRBV12-4 and TRBJ2-4; 7 bases line up with TRBD1. V trimming: 2 bases; J trimming: 1 base; junction bases outside the gene matches: 5. The length of the CDR3 is 16 residues.

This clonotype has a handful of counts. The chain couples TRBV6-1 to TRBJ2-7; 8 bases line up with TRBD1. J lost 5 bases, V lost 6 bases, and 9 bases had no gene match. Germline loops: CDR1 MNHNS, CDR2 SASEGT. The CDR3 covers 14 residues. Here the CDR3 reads CASRMDRVKDEQYF. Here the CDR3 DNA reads TGTGCCAGCAGGATGGACAGGGTTAAAGACGAGCAGTACTTC.

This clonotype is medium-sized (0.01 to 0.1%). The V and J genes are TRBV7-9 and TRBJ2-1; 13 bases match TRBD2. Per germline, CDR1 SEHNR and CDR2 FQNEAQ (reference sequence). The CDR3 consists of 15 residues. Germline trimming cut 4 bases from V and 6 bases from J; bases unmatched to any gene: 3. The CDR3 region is CASSSLAGGGNEQFF. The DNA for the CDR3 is TGTGCCAGCAGCTCACTAGCGGGAGGGGGCAATGAGCAGTTCTTC.

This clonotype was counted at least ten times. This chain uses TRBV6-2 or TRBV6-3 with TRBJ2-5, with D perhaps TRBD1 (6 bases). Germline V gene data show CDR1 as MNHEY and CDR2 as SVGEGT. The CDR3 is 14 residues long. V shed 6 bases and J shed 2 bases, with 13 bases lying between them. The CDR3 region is CASRRPGQQETQYF. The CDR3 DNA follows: TGTGCCAGCAGGAGACCGGGACAACAAGAGACCCAGTACTTC.

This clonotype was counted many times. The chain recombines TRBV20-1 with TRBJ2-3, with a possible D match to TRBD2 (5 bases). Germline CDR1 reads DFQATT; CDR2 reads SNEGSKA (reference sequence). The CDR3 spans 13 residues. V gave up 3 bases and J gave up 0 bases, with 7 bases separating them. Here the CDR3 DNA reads TGCAGTGCTAGGCGCGGGAGCACAGATACGCAGTATTTT. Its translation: CSARRGSTDTQYF.

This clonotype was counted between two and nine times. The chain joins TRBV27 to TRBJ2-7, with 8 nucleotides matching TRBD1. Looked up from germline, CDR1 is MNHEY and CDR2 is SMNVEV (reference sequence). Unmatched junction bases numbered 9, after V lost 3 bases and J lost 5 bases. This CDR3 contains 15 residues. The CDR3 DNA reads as TGTGCCAGCAGTTTGTCTTTCAGGGGGCAGGACGAGCAGTACTTC. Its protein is CASSLSFRGQDEQYF.

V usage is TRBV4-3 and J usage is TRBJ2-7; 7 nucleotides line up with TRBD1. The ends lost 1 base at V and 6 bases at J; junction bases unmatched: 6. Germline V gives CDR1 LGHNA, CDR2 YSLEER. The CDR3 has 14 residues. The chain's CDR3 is CASSQGQGTSEQYF. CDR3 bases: TGCGCCAGCAGCCAAGGACAGGGAACTAGCGAGCAGTACTTC.

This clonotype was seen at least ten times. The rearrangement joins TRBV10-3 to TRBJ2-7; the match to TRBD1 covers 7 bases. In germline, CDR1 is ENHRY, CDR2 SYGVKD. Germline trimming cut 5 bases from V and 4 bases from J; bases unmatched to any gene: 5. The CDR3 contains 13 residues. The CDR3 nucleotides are TGTGCCATCAGTAGGGACAGTGAGTACGAGCAGTACTTC. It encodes CAISRDSEYEQYF.

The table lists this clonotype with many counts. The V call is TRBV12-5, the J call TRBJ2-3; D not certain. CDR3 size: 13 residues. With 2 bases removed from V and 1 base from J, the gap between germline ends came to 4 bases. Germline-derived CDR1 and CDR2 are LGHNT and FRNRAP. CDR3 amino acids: CASGLWGTDTQYF. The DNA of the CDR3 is TGTGCTAGTGGTTTGTGGGGCACAGATACGCAGTATTTT. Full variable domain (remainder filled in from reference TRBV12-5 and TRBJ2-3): DARVTQTPRHKVTEMGQEVTMRCQPILGHNTVFWYRQTMMQGLELLAYFRNRAPLDDSGMPKDRFSAEMPDATLATLKIQPSEPRDSAVYFCASGLWGTDTQYFGPGTRLTVL.

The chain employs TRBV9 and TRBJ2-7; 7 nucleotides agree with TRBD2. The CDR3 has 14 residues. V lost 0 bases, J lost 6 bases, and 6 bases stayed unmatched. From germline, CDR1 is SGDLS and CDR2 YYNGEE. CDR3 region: CASSVEAGAFEQYF. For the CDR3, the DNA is TGTGCCAGCAGCGTAGAGGCGGGAGCTTTCGAGCAGTACTTC.

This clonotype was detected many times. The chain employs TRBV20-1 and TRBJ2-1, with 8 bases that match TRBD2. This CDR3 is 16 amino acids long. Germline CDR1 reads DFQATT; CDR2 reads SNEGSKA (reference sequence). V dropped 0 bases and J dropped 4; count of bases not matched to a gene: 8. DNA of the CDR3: TGCAGTGCTAGAGACCCCCTTAGCGGGGCTTACAATGAGCAGTTCTTC. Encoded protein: CSARDPLSGAYNEQFF.

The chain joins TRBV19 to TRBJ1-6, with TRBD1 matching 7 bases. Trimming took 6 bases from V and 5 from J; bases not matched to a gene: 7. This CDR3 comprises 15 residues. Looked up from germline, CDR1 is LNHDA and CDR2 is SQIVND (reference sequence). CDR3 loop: CASSLPGQNNSPLHF. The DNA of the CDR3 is TGTGCCAGTAGCCTACCGGGACAGAATAATTCACCCCTCCACTTT.

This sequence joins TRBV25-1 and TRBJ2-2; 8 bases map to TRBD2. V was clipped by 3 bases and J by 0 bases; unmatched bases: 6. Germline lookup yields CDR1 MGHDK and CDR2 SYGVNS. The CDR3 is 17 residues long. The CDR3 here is CASSDFSGVANTGELFF. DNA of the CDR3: TGTGCCAGCAGTGATTTTAGCGGGGTCGCGAACACCGGGGAGCTGTTTTTT.

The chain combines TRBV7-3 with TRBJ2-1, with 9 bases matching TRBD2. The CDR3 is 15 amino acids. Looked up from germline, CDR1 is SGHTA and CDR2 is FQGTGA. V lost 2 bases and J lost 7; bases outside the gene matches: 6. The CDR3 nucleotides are TGTGCCAGCAGCTTAGGTCCTAGCGGGATTAATGAGCAGTTCTTC. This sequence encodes CASSLGPSGINEQFF.

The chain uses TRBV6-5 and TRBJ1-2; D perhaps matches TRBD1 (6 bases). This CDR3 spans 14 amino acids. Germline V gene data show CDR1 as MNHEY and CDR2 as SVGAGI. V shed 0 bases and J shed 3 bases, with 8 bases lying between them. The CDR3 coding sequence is TGTGCCAGCAGTTACTCGACAGGTGACTATGGCTACACCTTC. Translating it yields CASSYSTGDYGYTF.